This record covers a single TCR beta chain. The sample comes from a study of blood T cell repertoires in COVID-19. Study summary: The study drew acute and convalescent COVID-19 samples from the United States, Italy and Spain. PBMCs, B-cell-depleted T cells, or T cells were the source of the cDNA or gDNA that made up the material.

Authors' processing steps: It was from reference gene primer amplification that nucleated cell counts were estimated. Here immunoSEQ multiplex PCR was the method, and the copy in TCRdb shows in-frame clones only, minus some. The V and J calls and clone size are taken from that table; D and trimming were inferred from the DNA. The sample includes 250,000 to 350,000 clones, almost 90% of them seen just once. The CDR3 is made up of 14 amino acids. V lost 5 bases to trimming and J lost 3 bases, with 11 bases between them. CDR1 SGHTA and CDR2 FQGNSA come from the germline V gene. Patients at the Seattle site were enrolled during active infection and followed longitudinally.

The chain has TRBV7-2 and TRBJ1-3, with D perhaps matching TRBD1 (6 bases). The sequenced sample was peripheral blood. This sequence originates from a woman aged 30 to 39 with COVID-19, enrolled during active disease. CDR3 sequence: CASSVRTVGNTIYF. CDR3 nucleotide sequence: TGTGCCAGCAGCGTAAGGACAGTTGGAAACACCATATATTTT.